Here is one T cell receptor beta chain with its context. Only in-frame clones appear in the TCRdb table, and some are missing; sequencing was by immunoSEQ multiplex PCR. The table records around 50,000 clones, approximately 93% of them present only once. The sample was PBMCs. The clonotype was recovered from a man aged 35-49 years with rheumatoid arthritis.

CDR3 coding DNA: TGTGCCAGCAGCCAACGACACAGGAACACTGAAGCTTTCTTT. It codes for CASSQRHRNTEAFF. The chain couples TRBV3-1 (or the pseudogene TRBV3-2) to TRBJ1-1; D not certain. This CDR3 is 14 amino acids long. The V end lost 2 bases, the J end lost 1 base, and 8 bases lay between the germline ends. CDR1 is LGHDT and CDR2 is YNNKEL in the germline V gene (reference sequence).